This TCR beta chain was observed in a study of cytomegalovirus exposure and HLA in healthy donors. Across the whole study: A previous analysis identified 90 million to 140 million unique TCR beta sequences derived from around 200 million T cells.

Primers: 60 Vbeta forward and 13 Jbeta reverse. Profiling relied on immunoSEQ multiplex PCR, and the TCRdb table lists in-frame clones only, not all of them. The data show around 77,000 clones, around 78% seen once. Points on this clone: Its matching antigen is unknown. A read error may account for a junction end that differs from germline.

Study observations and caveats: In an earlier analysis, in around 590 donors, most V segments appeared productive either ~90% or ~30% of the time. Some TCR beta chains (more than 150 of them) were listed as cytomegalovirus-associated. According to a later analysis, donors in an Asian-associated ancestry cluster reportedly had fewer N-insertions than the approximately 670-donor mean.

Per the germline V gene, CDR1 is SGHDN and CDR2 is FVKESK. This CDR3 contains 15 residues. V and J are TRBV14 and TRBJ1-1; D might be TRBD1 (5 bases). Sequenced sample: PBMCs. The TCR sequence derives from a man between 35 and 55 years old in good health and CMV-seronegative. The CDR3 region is CASGQDLGGVTEAFF. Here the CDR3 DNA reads TGTGCCAGCGGCCAAGATCTGGGAGGGGTCACTGAAGCTTTCTTT. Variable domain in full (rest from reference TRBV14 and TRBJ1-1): EAGVTQFPSHSVIEKGQTVTLRCDPISGHDNLYWYRRVMGKEIKFLLHFVKESKQDESGMPNNRFLAERTGGTYSTLKVQPAELEDSGVYFCASGQDLGGVTEAFFGQGTRLTVV.